The 17 T cell receptor beta chains below were found in one sample sequenced in a study of CXCR3-negative and CXCR3-positive naive CD8 T cells. With UMI labels, 5' RACE was used to prepare the TRB cDNA libraries. TCRdb re-called the 5' RACE reads and gives one entry per CDR3 protein, without DNA. The sample shows thousands of distinct CDR3 sequences, and more than 1% sits with its ten largest clones. Material for sequencing was naive CXCR3- CD8+ T cells from blood. Subset here: CD45RO-CCR7+CD27+CD95- naive CD8+ T cells lacking CXCR3 (TNR3-). These receptors all come from a human donor in good health. Some clones in this sample may be carry-over from other donors' samples.

The chain recombines TRBV25-1 with TRBJ2-2. Germline V gives CDR1 MGHDK, CDR2 SYGVNS. CDR3 length: 13 amino acids. The CDR3 reads CASSEWVTGELFF.

The J gene is TRBJ2-1, the V gene TRBV7-2. There are 13 residues in the CDR3. Germline CDR1 and CDR2: SGHTA and FQGNSA. The CDR3 spells CASSLFDYNEQFF.

The chain carries TRBV6-2 or TRBV6-3 and TRBJ1-5; the D call of TRBD1 rests on TCRdb alone, since no DNA is present to check it. Germline V gene lookup returns CDR1 MNHEY and CDR2 SVGEGT. The CDR3 runs to 17 residues. CDR3: CASSSPRGAREDQPQHF.

The chain is built from TRBV29-1 and TRBJ2-7. This CDR3 comprises 12 residues. Looked up from germline, CDR1 is SQVTM and CDR2 is ANQGSEA. CDR3 region: CSVAASSGEQYF.

The chain carries TRBV27 and TRBJ2-3; TCRdb calls TRBD2, which cannot be checked without DNA. This CDR3 region has 20 residues. Germline V CDR1 and CDR2: MNHEY, SMNVEV (reference sequence). CDR3 sequence: CASSSPLLWTSGTQTDTQYF.

Judged by frequency, this clonotype is medium-sized. The V and J genes are TRBV29-1 and TRBJ2-1; TCRdb's D call, TRBD1, is unchecked because there is no DNA. CDR3 length: 14 amino acids. CDR1 and CDR2 from the germline V gene are SQVTM and ANQGSEA. The CDR3 sequence is CSVGGGYSYNEQFF.

This clonotype ranks as medium-sized in terms of frequency. The chain recombines TRBV24-1 with TRBJ2-1; the D call of TRBD1 rests on TCRdb alone, since no DNA is present to check it. Germline V CDR1 and CDR2: KGHDR, SFDVKD. The CDR3 totals 16 residues. This CDR3 is CATSDPPKGLNNEQFF.

According to its frequency, this clonotype is medium-sized. The chain has TRBV21-1 and TRBJ1-2. TRBV21-1 is described as a pseudogene. The CDR3 is 16 residues long. CDR3 protein: CASNTSGGVYDYGYTF.

This clonotype is deemed medium-sized by its frequency. The chain carries TRBV3-1 and TRBJ2-5; TCRdb lists TRBD2, though no DNA is available to test this call. Germline V gene sequence: CDR1 LGHDT, CDR2 YNNKEL (reference sequence). The CDR3 is 16 amino acids. This chain's CDR3 is CASSQVSTSGTKTQYF.

This clonotype is classed as medium-sized by frequency. The V gene is TRBV7-8, the J gene TRBJ2-1; TCRdb indicates TRBD1, and absent DNA this call remains unverified. The CDR3 consists of 14 residues. CDR1 is SGHVS, CDR2 FQNEAQ, per germline. The CDR3 is CASSGGTDYNEQFF.

By frequency, this clonotype registers medium-sized (0.01 to 0.1%). V gene TRBV12-3 or TRBV12-4 combines with J gene TRBJ2-1. CDR3 length: 15 amino acids. CDR3 region: CASSQTLIGDNEQFF.

This clonotype is called medium-sized based on its frequency. The chain joins TRBV25-1 to TRBJ1-1; TCRdb selects TRBD1, and the lack of DNA leaves this call unchecked. Germline V lookup: CDR1 MGHDK, CDR2 SYGVNS. The CDR3 runs to 16 residues. Here the CDR3 reads CASSEYGGTLGAEAFF.

In terms of frequency, this clonotype is medium-sized. V usage is TRBV20-1 and J usage is TRBJ2-5. The V gene's germline CDR1 is DFQATT and CDR2 SNEGSKA (reference sequence). This CDR3 has 13 residues. CDR3: CSASVENKETQYF.

CDR3 sequence reads: CATSRDLGSGNTIYF. The chain carries TRBV15 and TRBJ1-3. This CDR3 has 15 amino acids. The germline gives CDR1 LNHNV, CDR2 YYDKDF (reference sequence).

The genes are TRBV7-2 and TRBJ2-7. The CDR3 runs 12 residues. Germline CDR1 SGHTA, CDR2 FQGNSA. This CDR3 reads CASSSGIETQYF.

CDR3 region: CASSWGTADLAKNIQYF. The chain recombines TRBV28 with TRBJ2-4; without DNA, the TCRdb call of TRBD2 cannot be checked. Germline V gene lookup returns CDR1 MDHEN and CDR2 SYDVKM. The CDR3 covers 17 residues. Drawing the rest from reference TRBV28 and TRBJ2-4, the complete variable domain is DVKVTQSSRYLVKRTGEKVFLECVQDMDHENMFWYRQDPGLGLRLIYFSYDVKMKEKGDIPEGYSVSREKKERFSLILESASTNQTSMYLCASSWGTADLAKNIQYFGAGTRLSVL.

The chain joins TRBV29-1 to TRBJ1-2; TCRdb's assignment of TRBD1 cannot be checked, as there is no DNA. The CDR3 covers 15 residues. Germline V lookup: CDR1 SQVTM, CDR2 ANQGSEA. The CDR3 loop is CSVVGQGAYNYGYTF.